Included here is one T cell receptor beta chain sequence, with context. The data were taken from a study of cytomegalovirus exposure and HLA in healthy donors. Study at large: Ancestry clustering placed more than 80% of around 400 genotyped donors in the Caucasian-associated cluster.

Trimming cost V 2 bases and J 4 bases; bases outside gene matches: 5. Germline V CDR1 and CDR2: LGHNA, YSLEER. The CDR3 totals 15 residues. Use of 60 Vbeta and 13 Jbeta primers characterized the PCR. TCRdb's table, derived via immunoSEQ multiplex PCR, lists solely in-frame clones and lacks some. This sample has 150,000 or so clones, with 80% to 85% found just once. The sequence came from a male donor in good health and CMV-seropositive. V usage is TRBV4-3 and J usage is TRBJ2-5; 9 nucleotides match TRBD1. The specimen sequenced was PBMCs. CDR3 nucleotides: TGCGCCAGCAGCCAATCACGGACAGGGGTAGAGACCCAGTACTTC. Translated: CASSQSRTGVETQYF.